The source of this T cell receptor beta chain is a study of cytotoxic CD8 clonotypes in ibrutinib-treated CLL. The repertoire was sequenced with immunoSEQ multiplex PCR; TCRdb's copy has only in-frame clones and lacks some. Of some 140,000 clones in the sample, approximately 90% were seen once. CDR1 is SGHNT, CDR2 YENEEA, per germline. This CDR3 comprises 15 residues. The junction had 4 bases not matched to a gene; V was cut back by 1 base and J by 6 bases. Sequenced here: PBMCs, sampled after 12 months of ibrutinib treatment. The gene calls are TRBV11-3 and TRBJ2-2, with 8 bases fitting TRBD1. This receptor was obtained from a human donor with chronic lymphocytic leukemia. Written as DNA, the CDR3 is TGTGCCAGCAGCTTAGGGACAGGGCCCGCCGGGGAGCTGTTTTTT. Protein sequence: CASSLGTGPAGELFF.